The entry below describes one TCR beta chain. This sample is drawn from a study of shared clonotypes between healthy human individuals. Study as a whole: The plates for each donor numbered three CD4 naive, three CD4 memory, two CD8 naive and one CD8 memory.

Deep level was the assay's run setting. Generated by immunoSEQ multiplex PCR, the TCRdb table keeps only in-frame clones and is missing some. The data show roughly 1,600,000 clones, with 98% seen just once and approximately 0.38% held by the top ten. The ends lost 4 bases at V and 0 bases at J; junction bases unmatched: 4. Looked up from germline, CDR1 is LNHDA and CDR2 is SQIVND (reference sequence). The CDR3 is 16 amino acids. Investigators divided CD4+ cells into CD45RA+ naive and CD45RA-negative memory subsets. This rearrangement joins TRBV19 to TRBJ1-4; 8 positions match TRBD1. The sequenced sample was naive CD4+ T cells sorted from blood. As to subset: CD45RA+ positively selected. This TCR came from a man aged 25 to 40 in good health. In DNA, the CDR3 is TGTGCCAGTAGTAGGACAGGGACTGCAACTAATGAAAAACTGTTTTTT. This codes for CASSRTGTATNEKLFF.